Below, one T cell receptor (beta chain) is given with its context. This clone's antigen is unknown. The record has no base qualities; no much larger clone is one base away. These data belong to a study of cytomegalovirus exposure and HLA in healthy donors (dated by TCRdb to 2016 to 2017). With regard to the full study: An earlier analysis of roughly 570 of the donors reported approximately 280 Gb of sequence data and roughly 120 million unique TCR beta sequences obtained from about 179 million T cells. Alongside the repertoire data, information on donor age, sex, ethnicity and CMV serostatus was compiled. A later genetic analysis used genome-wide SNP genotypes for 398 of the 666 donors, treating that subset as a discovery cohort. Across approximately 400 genotyped donors of the cohort, an average of roughly 200,000 unique TCR beta nucleotide sequences per donor were sequenced, and about a sixth of those sequences were non-productive. Every discovery cohort repertoire had been produced on one sequencing platform. The study was designed to test whether signatures of past pathogen exposure could be identified by cataloging public T cell receptors. HLA typing covered class I and class II loci at four-digit resolution. To predict cytomegalovirus infection status, the study brought together high-throughput TCR immunosequencing, statistical association of individual TCRs with disease status, and machine learning. The study used immunosequencing to profile the T cell repertoires of approximately 640 subjects and linked those repertoires to cytomegalovirus serostatus. A later analysis re-examined previously published TCR beta repertoires from just over 650 donors and added high-resolution HLA genotyping to investigate patterns of TCR occurrence. Besides the first cohort of some 670 subjects, a separate validation cohort made up of over 95 different subjects was used. Five DR-DQ haplotypes were treated as single units for association and clustering because of strong linkage in the cohort. In the later analysis, no new phenotypic data were used to find candidate immune exposures; instead, reliance was placed on TCR beta sequences and their occurrence across donors. Among the approximately 400 genotyped donors, approximately 81% belonged to the genetic ancestry cluster associated with self-reported Caucasian donors. An earlier analysis of several hundred of the donors applied high-throughput TCR beta sequencing to assess whether each TCR beta V gene segment acted as functional or pseudogenic. The number of donors typed differed by locus, with roughly 620-630 for A, B, C, DRB1 and DQB1, around 520 for DQA1, 606 for DPA1, and 400 to 490 for DPB1. An early release that covered 500 to 800 HLA-typed donors contained approximately 300 gigabases of sequencing data and around 80 million unique TCR sequences.

The protocol used for the library was the immunoSEQ multiplex PCR assay. A mixture of 60 forward primers for TCR Vbeta segments and 13 reverse primers for TCR Jbeta segments was used in the multiplex PCR. Amplification of the CDR3 region of rearranged TCR beta genes was performed with a multiplex PCR assay on genomic DNA. The amplified TCR beta libraries were sequenced on the Illumina HiSeq System as 87-base-pair reads. In the authors' own workflow: A later analysis counted about 82 million unique TCR beta chains across the 500 to 850 repertoires, and about 10 million of these chains were shared by at least two donors. A nearest-neighbor algorithm error-corrected the raw reads and collapsed the reads into unique sequences, merging closely related sequences to remove PCR and sequencing errors. CDR3 sequences were aligned to IMGT reference sequences to assign V, D and J gene segments. For a sequence to be retained, at least a six-nucleotide match to both a V gene segment and a J gene segment was required. A rearrangement counted as productive if the CDR3 had no stop codons and remained in frame with V and J, and every other rearrangement counted as non-productive. Following IMGT convention, CDR3 was defined as the stretch from the second conserved V-encoded cysteine to the conserved J-encoded phenylalanine. The earlier analysis of about 500 of the donors excluded sequences that lacked an unambiguous match to a single V gene segment. An earlier analysis of 450 to 650 of the donors called V segments functional above 56.7% productive rearrangements and segregating when the between-donor standard deviation exceeded 5%. A statistical classification framework was built to diagnose cytomegalovirus status from the catalog of TCR beta chain sequences. In a later analysis, V and J genes were assigned by comparing TCR nucleotide sequences against IMGT/GENE-DB human TR gene sequences. Using the TCRdist pipeline, a later analysis assigned CDR3 sequences along with most-parsimonious VDJ recombination scenarios. In a later analysis, each TCR beta chain was defined by its CDR3 amino acid sequence together with its V-gene family, and reads lacking a unique V-gene family were excluded. As a way to deal with suspected cross-contamination and a sequencing artifact, a later analysis dropped 450 to 600 nucleotide sequences that were highly shared and had low generation probability. In a later analysis, a clonal expansion index was calculated for each public chain from normalized within-repertoire ranks of inferred template counts. A later analysis computed generation probabilities with a VDJ recombination model fitted to out-of-frame rearrangements, and checked the results against IGoR. A later analysis scored TCR-TCR, TCR-HLA and TCR-CMV co-occurrence with hypergeometric tests, applying a repertoire-size bias correction to TCR pairs. In a later analysis, false discovery rates were estimated by permuting HLA or CMV assignments 20 times. In a later analysis, co-occurring TCRs were grouped using DBSCAN, and TCRdist sequence similarity was added for clustering within HLA-allele-positive subsets. For co-occurrence clustering, repertoires with fewer than 30,000 or more than 120,000 public chains were excluded, along with four to six repertoires with anomalous nucleotide sharing. The source is immuneACCESS, and TCRdb retained only in-frame sequences with V and J called. Part of the clones is not carried over; for the studies checked, unresolved V genes explain less than half of this, and the remainder is unexplained. That table gives V, J and clone size, and the DNA gave D and trimming. Counted in this sample were roughly 200,000 clones; about 69% of them appeared once. The ten biggest clones cover 2.5% to 3.5% of the sample.

The junction carries 11 bases between V and J, which are trimmed by 7 bases and 6 bases respectively. The CDR3 runs 12 amino acids, cysteine and phenylalanine included. Of the read, only the CDR3 DNA is kept; its 36 bases are in frame from base 1. CDR1 is given as MDHEN and CDR2 as SYDVKM, both from the germline V gene. In total, approximately 610 healthy bone marrow donors made up the cohort. Cohort members were all nominally healthy when sampled, although unrecorded immune exposures were likely present. The donor was CMV seronegative and was included in the group of over 300 seronegative cohort members. A peripheral blood sample was provided by each donor, and peripheral blood mononuclear cells were used for TCR beta sequencing. The Qiagen DNeasy Blood Extraction Kit was used to extract genomic DNA from the blood cell samples. The full study reports these points: A further reported finding was that TCR beta sequences accurately predicted the HLA-A and HLA-B alleles for most subjects in the first cohort. The earlier analysis of approximately 540 of the donors excluded approximately 17 rarely observed V segments, including chromosome 9 orphons, because counts were too low. Roughly uniform sequencing depth across donors was assumed in presence/absence analyses, although this assumption may not hold. The classifier was reported to diagnose cytomegalovirus status with high specificity and sensitivity in both the original cohort and the validation cohort. In a later analysis, 15,000 to 20,000 TCR beta sequences were associated with specific HLA alleles at a false discovery rate of 0.05. Several of the top co-occurrence clusters appeared to be linked to parvovirus B19, influenza, CMV and Epstein-Barr virus, according to a later analysis. Linkage disequilibrium might explain the correlated functional status among segregating V segments, but an unknown experimental factor could not be excluded. According to a later analysis, most CMV-associated TCR beta chains appeared to be HLA-restricted, and the HLA associations seemed to be driven largely by CMV exposure. It was suggested by the authors that the approach could potentially be generalized to other disease states and immunological phenotypes. Most TCR sequences were seen in very few donors, while some public TCRs were found in many individuals. Because HLA typing was unavailable for some donors at each locus, only the typed subset was used in association tests. This cohort had only TCR beta chains sequenced, and the lack of alpha or paired-chain data limited which features could be detected. In vitro tests confirmed that three of the cytomegalovirus-associated TCR beta chains recognize cytomegalovirus antigens. In a later analysis, TCR association rates were found to vary across HLA loci, with the most associated TCRs seen for DRB1 alleles and the fewest for HLA-C alleles. Immune exposure information for the cohort was limited to CMV serostatus. When HLA alleles, especially DR and DQ, strongly co-occurred, attributing TCR associations to individual alleles was difficult. According to a later genetic analysis, donors in an Asian-associated ancestry cluster had fewer N-insertions in productive TCRs than the roughly 700-donor mean. Because the 87-base-pair reads could not distinguish some IMGT-functional V segments, including TRBV6-2 and TRBV6-3, those segments were excluded. In the study, around 160 TCR beta chains were listed as associated with cytomegalovirus. A cluster of highly shared sequence variants was judged likely to represent a technical artifact of the sequencing pipeline. A later genetic analysis associated a missense DCLRE1C variant with V-gene and J-gene trimming of TCR beta chains, and an independent cohort replicated the association. In an earlier analysis of approximately 590 of the donors, most TCR beta V segments appeared in productive rearrangements about 87% or about 30% of the time, broadly matching IMGT annotations. In a later analysis, HLA-associated TCR beta chains were found to be more clonally expanded and to have lower generation probabilities than equally common non-associated chains.

Sample: PBMCs. In this chain, TRBV28 is recombined with TRBJ2-3; the D gene cannot be named for sure. This sequence was found in a male donor in good health and CMV-seronegative. The DNA reads as follows: TGTGCCAGCAACCTAGAATTGGATACGCAGTATTTT. Its amino acids are CASNLELDTQYF.